The present entry profiles one T cell receptor beta chain with its context. The CDR3 is 14 residues long. CDR1 and CDR2 from the germline V gene are SGHTA and FQGNSA. V lost 3 bases to trimming and J lost 4 bases, with 9 bases between them. This entry is derived from a study of cytomegalovirus exposure and HLA in healthy donors. PCR amplification relied on 60 Vbeta primers (plus 13 Jbeta primers). The method was immunoSEQ multiplex PCR; TCRdb's version includes in-frame clones alone and lacks a portion of them. The repertoire holds 200,000 to 300,000 clones, with 84% as singletons. The TCR originated in a woman in her thirties or forties in good health and CMV-seropositive. The gene calls are TRBV7-2 and TRBJ2-2; D might be TRBD2 (5 bases). The sequenced sample consisted of PBMCs. CDR3 in amino acids: CASSFTSSTGELFF. CDR3 nucleotides: TGTGCCAGCAGCTTTACTAGTAGCACCGGGGAGCTGTTTTTT.